Detailed here is one T cell receptor (beta chain). Its target is unknown. The CDR3 length is 12 residues. Germline assignment: CDR1 SEHNR and CDR2 FQNEAQ (reference sequence). The V end lost 9 bases, the J end lost 4 bases, and 12 bases lay between the germline ends. Produced via immunoSEQ multiplex PCR; TCRdb's table is partial and in-frame only. The sample has over 85,000 clones; roughly 85% are singletons. The sample belongs to a study of T cell responses to AZD1222 COVID-19 vaccine. Study summary: Timing groups of about 4 and about 12 weeks for second doses were pooled.

Study-wide results and limits: Across the whole spike, CD4 TCRs peaked at regions 160-218 and 743-854. Seropositive AZD1222 recipients at baseline numbered only five or six.

The rearrangement uses TRBV7-9 and TRBJ2-5; D is ambiguous. The sample was peripheral blood, taken on day 0 of AZD1222 vaccination. The origin of this receptor is an adult in good health. The CDR3 loop reads CASSVGRETQYF. The CDR3 region has the DNA TGTGCCAGTTCGGTAGGAAGAGAGACCCAGTACTTC.